This is a list of T cell receptor beta chains from one sample in a study of T cell changes during pregnancy in multiple sclerosis. Assay: immunoSEQ multiplex PCR; the TCRdb copy retains only in-frame clones and omits some. This sample has around 60,000 clones; 70% to 90% occur once, and the top ten carry roughly 2.6%. Sequenced material: peripheral blood, taken in the first trimester of pregnancy. These receptors were obtained from a female donor with multiple sclerosis, enrolled in a pregnancy study. Each CDR3 is given with its conserved first and last residue. A D gene is named only where the DNA matches it firmly. Part of the rows lack a size; the others show once, few, many or a class for expanded clones.

TRBD1 | - | TRBJ2-7 | TRBV11-1 | CASSKSNLGQAQYF | TGTGCCAGCAGCAAGAGTAACCTGGGACAGGCGCAGTACTTC
TRBD1 | - | TRBJ2-7 | TRBV29-1 | CSVGLAGGPYEQYF | TGCAGCGTTGGCCTGGCAGGGGGCCCCTACGAGCAGTACTTC
TRBD1 | - | TRBJ1-5 | TRBV28 | CASTPLGGGQPQHF | TGTGCCAGCACCCCCCTAGGGGGCGGCCAGCCCCAGCATTTT
TRBD2 | - | TRBJ2-7 | TRBV6-5 | CASSLSGGGYEQYF | TGTGCCAGCAGTCTTAGCGGGGGCGGCTACGAGCAGTACTTC
- | - | TRBJ2-2 | TRBV9 | CASSVATLGATNTGELFF | TGTGCCAGCAGCGTAGCTACGTTGGGGGCAACAAACACCGGGGAGCTGTTTTTT
- | once | TRBJ2-7 | TRBV10-1 | CASSDQGVGGSYEQYF | TGCGCCAGCAGTGACCAAGGGGTTGGTGGTTCTTACGAGCAGTACTTC
- | - | TRBJ2-5 | TRBV27 | CASSWGDSQETQYF | TGTGCCAGCAGTTGGGGGGACAGCCAAGAGACCCAGTACTTC
- | - | TRBJ1-2 | TRBV20-1 | CSASGLRGYTF | TGCAGTGCTAGTGGTCTACGAGGCTACACCTTC
- | - | TRBJ2-1 | TRBV6-5 | CASSYRGNEQFF | TGTGCCAGCAGTTACCGGGGGAATGAGCAGTTCTTC
- | - | TRBJ2-7 | TRBV1 | CTSSHRGGAVNEQYF | TGCACCAGCAGCCACAGAGGGGGAGCGGTCAACGAGCAGTACTTC
- | - | TRBJ2-5 | TRBV5-1 | CASSLLASRLETQYF | TGCGCCAGCAGCTTGTTGGCCAGCCGACTGGAGACCCAGTACTTC
TRBD2 | - | TRBJ2-2 | TRBV5-5 | CASLSGGAGGELFF | TGTGCCAGCTTGAGCGGGGGGGCCGGCGGGGAGCTGTTTTTT
- | - | TRBJ1-4 | TRBV4-3 | CASSQGGRGEKLFF | TGCGCCAGCAGCCAAGGGGGGCGGGGGGAAAAACTGTTTTTT
TRBD2 | - | TRBJ2-1 | TRBV19 | CASNKREGRHEQFF | TGTGCCAGTAACAAGCGGGAGGGCCGTCATGAGCAGTTCTTC
- | - | TRBJ1-5 | TRBV19 | CASRETGGNQPQHF | TGTGCCAGTAGGGAGACAGGAGGCAATCAGCCCCAGCATTTT
TRBD2 | - | TRBJ2-5 | TRBV9 | CASSVGLAGMYQETQYF | TGTGCCAGCAGCGTAGGCCTAGCGGGCATGTACCAAGAGACCCAGTACTTC
- | - | TRBJ1-1 | TRBV10-1 | CASSESTSNTEAFF | TGCGCCAGCAGTGAGTCGACTTCGAACACTGAAGCTTTCTTT
TRBD2 | - | TRBJ2-5 | TRBV2 | CASSEKGTSGKETQYF | TGTGCCAGCAGTGAAAAGGGGACTAGCGGGAAAGAGACCCAGTACTTC
TRBD2 | - | TRBJ2-1 | TRBV28 | CASSFPRWGGANNEQFF | TGTGCCAGCAGTTTCCCGAGATGGGGGGGAGCCAACAATGAGCAGTTCTTC
TRBD1 | - | TRBJ2-7 | TRBV30 | CAWRAGGSTSEQYF | TGTGCCTGGAGAGCAGGGGGATCAACCTCCGAGCAGTACTTC
- | - | TRBJ1-1 | TRBV25-1 | CASSDGQGRAEAFF | TGTGCCAGCAGTGATGGGCAGGGTCGGGCTGAAGCTTTCTTT
- | - | TRBJ2-3 | TRBV9 | CASSAQVGSDTQYF | TGTGCCAGCAGCGCTCAAGTGGGCTCGGATACGCAGTATTTT
TRBD2 | - | TRBJ2-1 | TRBV7-9 | CASSLAPGLAGREQFF | TGTGCCAGCAGCTTAGCCCCGGGACTAGCGGGGCGGGAGCAGTTCTTC
- | - | TRBJ1-5 | TRBV27 | CASSLHRGYQPQHF | TGTGCCAGCAGTTTACATCGGGGGTATCAGCCCCAGCATTTT
TRBD1 | - | TRBJ2-7 | TRBV7-2 | CASSPRQGGEQYF | TGTGCCAGCAGCCCCCGACAGGGTGGCGAGCAGTACTTC
TRBD1 | - | TRBJ1-1 | TRBV11-3 | CASSPGQGVTEAFF | TGTGCCAGCAGCCCCGGACAGGGGGTCACTGAAGCTTTCTTT
- | - | TRBJ1-5 | TRBV27 | CASSLAGQPQHF | TGTGCCAGCAGTTTAGCGGGTCAGCCCCAGCATTTT
- | - | TRBJ2-7 | TRBV30 | CAWSQRFYEQYF | TGTGCCTGGTCACAGAGATTCTACGAGCAGTACTTC
TRBD2 | - | TRBJ2-3 | TRBV5-4 | CASSREFTSGETDTQYF | TGTGCCAGCAGCAGAGAATTTACTAGCGGGGAAACAGATACGCAGTATTTT
TRBD2 | - | TRBJ2-5 | TRBV19 | CASSSTSGVKETQYF | TGTGCCAGTAGCTCTACTAGCGGGGTAAAAGAGACCCAGTACTTC
- | few | TRBJ1-5 | TRBV9 | CASSVDGHSNQPQHF | TGTGCCAGCAGCGTAGACGGACATAGCAATCAGCCCCAGCATTTT
- | - | TRBJ2-7 | TRBV5-8 | CASTALGYEQYF | TGTGCCAGCACCGCGCTTGGCTACGAGCAGTACTTC
- | - | TRBJ1-2 | TRBV13 | CASSPNPSYPDGYTF | TGTGCCAGCAGCCCTAATCCTTCGTACCCCGATGGCTACACCTTC
TRBD1 | - | TRBJ2-3 | TRBV6-1 | CASSEVGQGVLDSTDTQYF | TGTGCCAGCAGTGAAGTCGGGCAGGGGGTTCTAGACAGCACAGATACGCAGTATTTT
TRBD2 | - | TRBJ2-3 | TRBV7-2 | CASSPRVAGTDTQYF | TGTGCCAGCAGCCCCCGGGTAGCGGGAACAGATACGCAGTATTTT
TRBD1 | - | TRBJ2-7 | TRBV7-2 | CASSLGTGATEQYF | TGTGCCAGCAGCTTGGGAACAGGGGCGACCGAGCAGTACTTC
TRBD1 | once | TRBJ1-2 | TRBV5-1 | CASSLGQGLRDGYTF | TGCGCCAGCAGCTTGGGACAGGGGTTGAGAGATGGCTACACCTTC
TRBD1 | - | TRBJ1-2 | TRBV19 | CASRETPGGKGYTF | TGTGCCAGTAGAGAGACCCCAGGGGGCAAAGGCTACACCTTC
- | - | TRBJ1-1 | TRBV6-6 | CASNAVEVGTEAFF | TGTGCCAGCAACGCCGTCGAGGTTGGCACTGAAGCTTTCTTT
TRBD1 | - | TRBJ2-1 | TRBV7-3 | CASSLGQGYNEQFF | TGTGCCAGCAGCTTGGGACAGGGCTACAATGAGCAGTTCTTC
- | - | TRBJ2-2 | TRBV30 | CAWSVRGRELFF | TGTGCCTGGAGTGTACGAGGGAGGGAGCTGTTTTTT
- | - | TRBJ2-7 | TRBV5-5 | CASSLVPGEQYF | TGTGCCAGCAGCTTGGTCCCGGGCGAGCAGTACTTC
- | once | TRBJ1-2 | TRBV7-9 | CASSLAGGGAGYTF | TGTGCCAGCAGCTTAGCCGGGGGGGGAGCTGGCTACACCTTC
TRBD1 | - | TRBJ1-3 | TRBV18 | CASSPLEGADTIYF | TGTGCCAGCTCACCCCTGGAGGGGGCGGACACCATATATTTT
TRBD1 | - | TRBJ2-1 | TRBV7-3 | CASSPGGATGNEQFF | TGTGCCAGCAGCCCAGGGGGCGCAACTGGAAATGAGCAGTTCTTC
TRBD2 | - | TRBJ2-1 | TRBV11-3 | CASSLDTGGFYNEQFF | TGTGCCAGCAGCTTAGATACGGGAGGATTCTACAATGAGCAGTTCTTC
- | - | TRBJ1-2 | TRBV10-3 | CAISDLQAGNYGYTF | TGTGCCATCAGTGATTTGCAGGCCGGTAACTATGGCTACACCTTC
TRBD2 | - | TRBJ2-7 | TRBV5-4 | CASSLLGGRAHEQYF | TGTGCCAGCAGCCTGCTGGGCGGGAGGGCCCACGAGCAGTACTTC
TRBD1 | - | TRBJ1-1 | TRBV4-1 | CASSQEGQGAVAEAFF | TGCGCCAGCAGCCAAGAGGGACAGGGGGCGGTAGCTGAAGCTTTCTTT
TRBD1 | - | TRBJ1-4 | TRBV6-5 | CASSGQGGEKLFF | TGTGCCAGCTCCGGACAGGGAGGGGAAAAACTGTTTTTT
TRBD1 | - | TRBJ2-1 | TRBV7-9 | CASSLVITGGQGTYNEQFF | TGTGCCAGCAGCTTAGTTATTACGGGGGGACAGGGGACCTACAATGAGCAGTTCTTC
- | few | TRBJ1-2 | TRBV19 | CASSIQGYGYTF | TGTGCCAGTAGTATACAGGGCTATGGCTACACCTTC
- | - | TRBJ1-1 | TRBV7-2 | CASSLVPPRVGFDTEAFF | TGTGCCAGCAGCTTAGTACCCCCACGGGTTGGGTTTGACACTGAAGCTTTCTTT
- | - | TRBJ1-5 | TRBV6-6 | CASSYLSNQPQHF | TGTGCCAGCAGTTACCTTAGCAATCAGCCCCAGCATTTT
TRBD1 | - | TRBJ1-1 | TRBV9 | CASSPRQGGGREAFF | TGTGCCAGCAGCCCTCGACAGGGGGGTGGAAGGGAAGCTTTCTTT
TRBD2 | - | TRBJ2-7 | TRBV14 | CASSQVFGTSGGSYEQYF | TGTGCCAGCAGCCAAGTCTTCGGGACTAGCGGGGGTTCCTACGAGCAGTACTTC
TRBD2 | - | TRBJ2-2 | TRBV2 | CASSRGGRGELFF | TGTGCCAGCAGTCGGGGGGGCAGGGGGGAGCTGTTTTTT
TRBD1 | - | TRBJ1-1 | TRBV5-1 | CASSLGQGLRAEAFF | TGCGCCAGCAGCTTGGGACAGGGGTTAAGGGCTGAAGCTTTCTTT